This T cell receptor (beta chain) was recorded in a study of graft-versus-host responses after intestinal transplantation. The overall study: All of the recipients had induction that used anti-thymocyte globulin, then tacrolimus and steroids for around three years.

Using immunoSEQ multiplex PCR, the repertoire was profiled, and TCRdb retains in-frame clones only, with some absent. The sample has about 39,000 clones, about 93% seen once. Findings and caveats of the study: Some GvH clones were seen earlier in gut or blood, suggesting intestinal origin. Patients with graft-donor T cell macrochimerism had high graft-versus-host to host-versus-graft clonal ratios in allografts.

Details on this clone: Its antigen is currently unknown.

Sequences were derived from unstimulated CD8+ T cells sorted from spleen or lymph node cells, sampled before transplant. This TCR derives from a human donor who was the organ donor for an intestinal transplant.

The CDR3 sequence: CASTSSRQREWNEQFF. Here the CDR3 DNA reads TGCGCCAGCACCTCCTCCCGCCAGCGGGAGTGGAATGAGCAGTTCTTC. The chain couples TRBV4-1 to TRBJ2-1, with 8 nucleotides matching TRBD2. V trimming: 7 bases; J trimming: 7 bases; junction bases outside the gene matches: 15. There are 16 residues in the CDR3. CDR1 is MGHRA and CDR2 is YSYEKL in the germline V gene.